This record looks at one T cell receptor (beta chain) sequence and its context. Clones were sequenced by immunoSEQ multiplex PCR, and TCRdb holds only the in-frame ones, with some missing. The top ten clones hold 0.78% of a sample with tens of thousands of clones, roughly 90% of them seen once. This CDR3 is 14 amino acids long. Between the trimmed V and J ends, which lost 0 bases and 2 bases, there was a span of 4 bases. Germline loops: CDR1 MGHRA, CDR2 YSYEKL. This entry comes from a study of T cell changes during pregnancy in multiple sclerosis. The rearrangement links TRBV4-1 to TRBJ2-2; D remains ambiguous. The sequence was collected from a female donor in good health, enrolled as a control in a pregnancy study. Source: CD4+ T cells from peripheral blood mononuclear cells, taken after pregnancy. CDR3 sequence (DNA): TGCGCCAGCAGCCAAGATCCAAACACCGGGGAGCTGTTTTTT. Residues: CASSQDPNTGELFF.